These 31 T cell receptor beta chains were all obtained from the same sample, sequenced in a study of response to subunit inactivated influenza vaccine. TCRdb analysed the RT-PCR reads with MiXCR anew, one entry per CDR3 protein. The table lists about 530,000 distinct CDR3 sequences, about an eighth of them singletons. Sequenced here: PBMCs from blood, sampled on the day of vaccination. These receptor sequences come from a man aged 50-60 years who received an inactivated influenza vaccine.

This clonotype was detected many times. The rearrangement joins TRBV5-1 to TRBJ1-2; no clear D gene. The CDR3 length is 12 residues. Trimming took off 2 bases at V and 4 bases at J, with 6 bases between the two ends. Germline values: CDR1 SGHRS, CDR2 YFSETQ. DNA of the CDR3: TGCGCCAGCAGCTTCGAAGGCTATGGCTACACCTTC. Translation gives CASSFEGYGYTF.

V usage is TRBV7-9 and J usage is TRBJ1-1; a weak D match, TRBD1 (5 bases). Between the trimmed V and J ends, which lost 1 base and 5 bases, there was a span of 14 bases. Germline V gene data show CDR1 as SEHNR and CDR2 as FQNEAQ (reference sequence). CDR3 length equals 15 residues. The CDR3 DNA sequence: TGTGCCAGCAGCTTAGGGGGGAAGGGAGATACTGAAGCTTTCTTT. Protein product: CASSLGGKGDTEAFF.

The CDR3 DNA follows: TGTGCCAGTAGTATTCCCCCGGGACAGAGCGCTATACTAGCCAAAAACATTCAGTACTTC. Amino acids: CASSIPPGQSAILAKNIQYF. The rearrangement uses TRBV19 and TRBJ2-4; 7 bases match TRBD1. Germline lookup yields CDR1 LNHDA and CDR2 SQIVND (reference sequence). V was clipped by 3 bases and J by 0 bases; unmatched bases: 17. The CDR3 totals 20 residues. Filled out from reference TRBV19 and TRBJ2-4, the complete variable domain reads DGGITQSPKYLFRKEGQNVTLSCEQNLNHDAMYWYRQDPGQGLRLIYYSQIVNDFQKGDIAEGYSVSREKKESFPLTVTSAQKNPTAFYLCASSIPPGQSAILAKNIQYFGAGTRLSVL.

The J gene is TRBJ1-1, the V gene TRBV6-1; no reliable D call. V was shortened by 6 bases and J by 0 bases, with 11 bases between the two germline ends. The germline V gene has CDR1 MNHNS and CDR2 SASEGT. This CDR3 is 14 amino acids long. In DNA form, the CDR3 reads TGTGCCAGCAGCGGAATTAGCATGAACACTGAAGCTTTCTTT. Translated: CASSGISMNTEAFF.

The chain combines TRBV3-1 with TRBJ2-1; 8 nucleotides agree with TRBD2. This CDR3 is 18 amino acids long. V shed 11 bases, J shed 0 bases, and the junction held 18 bases outside the gene matches. From germline, CDR1 is LGHDT and CDR2 YNNKEL (reference sequence). The DNA for the CDR3 is TGTGCCTGCACCCAAGGGCTGCGGGGGGCCTACTCCTACAATGAGCAGTTCTTC. It codes for CACTQGLRGAYSYNEQFF.

This clonotype was seen more than once but under ten times. The rearrangement uses TRBV12-3 or TRBV12-4 and TRBJ2-7, with 13 bases matching TRBD2. V lost 0 bases to trimming and J lost 6 bases; unmatched junction nucleotides: 5. This CDR3 is 16 amino acids long. Here the CDR3 reads CASSLARGLAGSEQYF. The CDR3 DNA is TGTGCCAGCAGTTTAGCCAGGGGACTAGCGGGGAGCGAGCAGTACTTC.

The CDR3 spells CASSPWTGSSGNTIYF. The CDR3 bases are TGTGCCAGCAGTCCCTGGACAGGGAGCTCTGGAAACACCATATATTTT. The V gene is TRBV6-1, the J gene TRBJ1-3; 8 bases fit TRBD1. V was pared by 5 bases and J by 0 bases, with 6 bases of the junction left unmatched. Per the germline V gene, CDR1 is MNHNS and CDR2 is SASEGT. This CDR3 is 16 amino acids long.

This chain connects TRBV7-2 to TRBJ1-5; D unresolved. Per the germline V gene, CDR1 is SGHTA and CDR2 is FQGNSA. There are 13 residues in the CDR3. Trimming removed 5 bases at V and 4 bases at J, with 9 bases between. CDR3 sequence: CASSPQRNQPQHF. The CDR3 DNA reads TGTGCCAGCAGCCCCCAGCGGAATCAGCCCCAGCATTTT.

This sequence joins TRBV2 and TRBJ2-7; TRBD2 matches 9 bases. CDR1 is SNHLY and CDR2 is FYNNEI in the germline V gene. V shed 11 bases and J 6 bases; nucleotides not matched to a gene: 5. This CDR3 has 11 amino acids. CDR3 region: CAGGLAGEQYF. The DNA of the CDR3 is TGTGCCGGGGGACTAGCTGGCGAGCAGTACTTC.

This clonotype occurred many times. V and J are TRBV10-3 and TRBJ1-2; the D gene is possibly TRBD1 (6 bases). This CDR3 is built from 13 residues. V was cut by 6 bases and J by 2 bases, with 10 bases left in between. Germline loops: CDR1 ENHRY, CDR2 SYGVKD. The CDR3 sequence is CAIRTGGNYGYTF. The CDR3 DNA is TGTGCCATCAGGACAGGCGGAAACTATGGCTACACCTTC.

The V and J genes are TRBV4-3 and TRBJ1-2, with a possible D match to TRBD1 (5 bases). This CDR3 spans 18 amino acids. V lost 0 bases to trimming and J lost 4 bases, with 21 bases between them. CDR1 LGHNA and CDR2 YSLEER come from the germline V gene. The CDR3 loop reads CASSQDSRGRGMAYGYTF. The CDR3 bases are TGCGCCAGCAGCCAAGATTCCCGAGGGCGGGGGATGGCCTATGGCTACACCTTC.

The rearrangement joins TRBV13 to TRBJ1-4; D ambiguous. The CDR3 runs to 12 residues. CDR1 is PRHDT, CDR2 FYEKMQ, per germline (reference sequence). Trimming cost V 5 bases and J 3 bases, with 4 bases left between them. Here the CDR3 DNA reads TGTGCCAGCAGCGCTCCTAATGAAAAACTGTTTTTT. It specifies CASSAPNEKLFF. Supplemented by reference TRBV13 and TRBJ1-4, the full variable domain reads AAGVIQSPRHLIKEKRETATLKCYPIPRHDTVYWYQQGPGQDPQFLISFYEKMQSDKGSIPDRFSAQQFSDYHSELNMSSLELGDSALYFCASSAPNEKLFFGSGTQLSVL.

V usage is TRBV20-1 and J usage is TRBJ1-2; the D is unclear. Germline V gene data show CDR1 as DFQATT and CDR2 as SNEGSKA (reference sequence). This CDR3 has 14 amino acids. V was cut by 0 bases and J by 3 bases, with 11 bases left in between. CDR3 protein: CSARDHRRDYGYTF. In nucleotides, the CDR3 is TGCAGTGCTAGAGATCATCGGAGGGACTATGGCTACACCTTC.

This clonotype has a handful of counts. The rearrangement links TRBV7-2 to TRBJ1-2; a possible D gene is TRBD1 (5 bases). The V gene lost 5 bases and the J gene lost 0 bases, with 13 bases spanning the gap. CDR3 size: 15 residues. Germline lookup yields CDR1 SGHTA and CDR2 FQGNSA. The CDR3 protein is CASSRDSLANYGYTF. The CDR3 DNA is TGTGCCAGCAGCCGTGACAGTCTAGCTAACTATGGCTACACCTTC. Filled out from reference TRBV7-2 and TRBJ1-2, the complete variable domain reads GAGVSQSPSNKVTEKGKDVELRCDPISGHTALYWYRQSLGQGLEFLIYFQGNSAPDKSGLPSDRFSAERTGGSVSTLTIQRTQQEDSAVYLCASSRDSLANYGYTFGSGTRLTVV.

The genes are TRBV10-1 and TRBJ1-2; unclear D gene. CDR3 size: 14 residues. The V and J ends lost 6 bases and 6 bases respectively, with 17 bases between them. Looked up from germline, CDR1 is WNHNN and CDR2 is SYGVQD (reference sequence). The CDR3 region has the DNA TGCGCCAGCAGCGAACCCCCCGGGTTGGATGGCTACACCTTC. Amino acids: CASSEPPGLDGYTF.

The table lists this clonotype with a few counts. The V and J genes are TRBV24-1 and TRBJ2-1; TRBD2 agrees at 7 bases. CDR1 is KGHDR and CDR2 is SFDVKD in the germline V gene. V was clipped by 2 bases and J by 3 bases; unmatched bases: 6. The CDR3 is 16 residues long. The CDR3: CATSDSWTSFYNEQFF. CDR3 DNA: TGTGCCACCAGTGATTCATGGACTAGTTTCTACAATGAGCAGTTCTTC.

This clonotype has more than one count but fewer than ten. The CDR3 DNA is TGTGCCAGCAGGGCGGGGCCTCGGACTGAAGCTTTCTTT. This encodes CASRAGPRTEAFF. The chain employs TRBV6-1 and TRBJ1-1; D is perhaps TRBD1 (5 bases). CDR3 size: 13 residues. V was shortened by 6 bases and J by 5 bases, with 13 bases between the two germline ends. Germline V CDR1 and CDR2: MNHNS, SASEGT.

The chain employs TRBV9 and TRBJ1-2, with D tentatively TRBD1 (5 bases). The V end lost 3 bases, the J end lost 0 bases, and 15 bases lay between the germline ends. Germline values: CDR1 SGDLS, CDR2 YYNGEE. The CDR3 has 16 residues. Written as DNA, the CDR3 is TGTGCCAGCAGCGCACAACGGGACTTTCCTAACTATGGCTACACCTTC. It specifies CASSAQRDFPNYGYTF. Together with reference TRBV9 and TRBJ1-2, the CDR3 gives the full variable domain: DSGVTQTPKHLITATGQRVTLRCSPRSGDLSVYWYQQSLDQGLQFLIQYYNGEERAKGNILERFSAQQFPDLHSELNLSSLELGDSALYFCASSAQRDFPNYGYTFGSGTRLTVV.

This clonotype occurred many times. The chain joins TRBV28 to TRBJ2-1; 13 bases map to TRBD2. CDR3 length: 18 amino acids. Germline values: CDR1 MDHEN, CDR2 SYDVKM. The J segment lost 8 bases and the V segment lost 3 bases, leaving 13 bases of the junction unmatched. The CDR3 sequence: CASSFGPTSGRATDEQFF. CDR3 bases: TGTGCCAGCAGTTTCGGGCCCACTAGCGGGAGGGCTACGGATGAGCAGTTCTTC.

This clonotype was counted only a few times. The chain links TRBV4-3 to TRBJ2-1, with 8 bases lining up with TRBD1. CDR1 is LGHNA and CDR2 is YSLEER in the germline V gene. Trimming took 2 bases from V and 10 from J; bases not matched to a gene: 4. The CDR3 length is 13 residues. CDR3 protein: CASSQRQGLEQFF. The CDR3 DNA follows: TGCGCCAGCAGCCAACGACAGGGGTTGGAGCAGTTCTTC.

This clonotype was seen more than once but under ten times. The rearrangement links TRBV7-3 to TRBJ2-1, with TRBD2 matching over 13 bases. J was trimmed by 7 bases and V by 3 bases; bases with no gene match: 6. The CDR3 loop spans 16 amino acids. Germline CDR1 SGHTA, CDR2 FQGTGA. CDR3 bases: TGTGCCAGCAGCTTCGGACTAGCGGGAGCTTGGAATGAGCAGTTCTTC. It is translated as CASSFGLAGAWNEQFF.

The chain carries TRBV7-2 and TRBJ2-3; D call uncertain. CDR1 is SGHTA, CDR2 FQGNSA, per germline. V was shortened by 0 bases and J by 3 bases, with 10 bases between the two germline ends. There are 15 residues in the CDR3. CDR3 residues: CASSLATSRTDTQYF. In DNA, the CDR3 is TGTGCCAGCAGCTTAGCCACTTCTAGAACAGATACGCAGTATTTT.

At least ten counts were recorded for this clonotype. The chain recombines TRBV20-1 with TRBJ2-5, with D hard to call. Germline assignment: CDR1 DFQATT and CDR2 SNEGSKA (reference sequence). The ends were cut back, 6 bases at V and 4 bases at J, with 9 bases in the middle. The CDR3 length is 11 residues. The CDR3 sequence: CSARTLETQYF. The CDR3 DNA is TGCAGTGCCCGGACCCTAGAGACCCAGTACTTC.

This clonotype has more than one count but fewer than ten. A read error may explain this, as a much larger clone is one base away. The rearrangement joins TRBV12-3 or TRBV12-4 to TRBJ1-5; 9 positions agree with TRBD1. V gave up 6 bases and J gave up 2 bases; unmatched junction bases: 2. CDR3 length equals 14 residues. The DNA for the CDR3 is TGTGCCAGCAGGAGGGACAGGGGCAATCAGCCCCAGCATTTT. The encoded protein is CASRRDRGNQPQHF.

The rearrangement joins TRBV4-3 to TRBJ2-1; possibly TRBD1 for D (5 bases). Germline-derived CDR1 and CDR2 are LGHNA and YSLEER. The germline V and J ends were trimmed by 1 base and 7 bases, with 11 bases remaining between them. The CDR3 spans 14 residues. CDR3 bases: TGCGCCAGCAGCCAAGGGGCCAGGGTAAATGAGCAGTTCTTC. It codes for CASSQGARVNEQFF.

This clonotype came up many times. V gene TRBV12-3 or TRBV12-4 combines with J gene TRBJ2-3; the match to TRBD2 covers 8 bases. V gave up 4 bases and J gave up 4 bases; unmatched junction bases: 13. The CDR3 totals 17 residues. The CDR3 sequence is CASSSRGLEVVSDTQYF. For the CDR3, the DNA is TGTGCCAGCAGTTCCAGGGGACTAGAGGTTGTGTCAGATACGCAGTATTTT.

CDR3 in DNA: TGCAGTGCTAGGGGGTCAGTCTATGGCTACACCTTC. This sequence encodes CSARGSVYGYTF. V and J are TRBV20-1 and TRBJ1-2; no definite D call. The CDR3 is made up of 12 amino acids. V lost 3 bases, J lost 4 bases, and 9 bases lay in between. Germline V lookup: CDR1 DFQATT, CDR2 SNEGSKA (reference sequence).

This clonotype was counted between two and nine times. J is TRBJ2-7 and V is TRBV7-6, with unresolved D. The CDR3 is made up of 14 amino acids. CDR1 and CDR2 (germline): SGHVS, FNYEAQ. V gave up 5 bases and J gave up 7 bases, with 18 bases separating them. CDR3 nucleotides: TGTGCCAGCAGCCTAGAGAGCTGGACGGGTGAGCAGTACTTC. It yields the protein CASSLESWTGEQYF.

This clonotype has just a few counts. V is TRBV6-5 and J is TRBJ2-7; D gene unclear. V lost 2 bases, J lost 3 bases, and 11 bases lay in between. The length of the CDR3 is 14 residues. Germline CDR1 MNHEY, CDR2 SVGAGI. CDR3: CASSYKPAGYEQYF. The CDR3 DNA follows: TGTGCCAGCAGTTACAAGCCAGCCGGCTACGAGCAGTACTTC.

This clonotype was counted ten times or more. V usage is TRBV27 and J usage is TRBJ1-1, with D possibly TRBD1 on 5 matching bases. V lost 0 bases to trimming and J lost 1 base, with 9 bases between them. CDR1 is MNHEY, CDR2 SMNVEV, per germline (reference sequence). This CDR3 has 15 amino acids. The CDR3 sequence is CASSLSPGPNTEAFF. The CDR3 bases are TGTGCCAGCAGTTTATCACCGGGACCGAACACTGAAGCTTTCTTT.

The J gene is TRBJ2-4, the V gene TRBV7-2; TRBD2 matches 10 bases. The CDR3 runs 16 residues. Germline V gives CDR1 SGHTA, CDR2 FQGNSA. Trimming took 4 bases from V and 3 from J; bases not matched to a gene: 6. CDR3 loop: CASSSLAGVGKNIQYF. The CDR3, as DNA: TGTGCCAGCAGCTCCCTAGCGGGAGTGGGCAAAAACATTCAGTACTTC.